This TCR beta chain was captured in a study of blood T cell repertoires in COVID-19. Study at large: Nucleic acid was either cDNA or gDNA, and it came from T cells, B-cell-depleted T cells, or PBMCs.

In its sample, this clone was seen a few times. Trimming took 0 bases from V and 2 from J, leaving 7 bases between them. This CDR3 has 14 residues. Germline loops: CDR1 ENHRY, CDR2 SYGVKD. The study recruited people aged about 18 to 89 years across about 25 US areas. Which cohort a participant joined came from the clinical history participants gave. All exposed participants met a person with COVID-19 within 2 weeks before entering the study. The table came from immunoSEQ multiplex PCR; TCRdb's copy has only in-frame clones and leaves some out. The sample has about 140,000 clones; approximately 83% are singletons.

The TCR sequence derives from a man aged 70 or older who had been exposed to COVID-19. The specimen was PBMCs or T cells enriched from blood (not recorded which). This chain links TRBV10-3 with TRBJ1-2, with D possibly matching TRBD1 (6 bases). The CDR3, as DNA: TGTGCCATCAGTGAGTCGCAGGGGAACTATGGCTACACCTTC. The encoded protein is CAISESQGNYGYTF.